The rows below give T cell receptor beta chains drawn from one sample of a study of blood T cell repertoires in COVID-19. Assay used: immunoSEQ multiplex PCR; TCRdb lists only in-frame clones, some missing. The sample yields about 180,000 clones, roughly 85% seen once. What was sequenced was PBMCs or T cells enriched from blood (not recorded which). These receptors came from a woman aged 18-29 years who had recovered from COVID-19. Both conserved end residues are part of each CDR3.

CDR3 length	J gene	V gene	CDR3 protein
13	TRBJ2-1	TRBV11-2	CASSRTERNWSFF
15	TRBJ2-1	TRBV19	CASSRSGRAGYEQFF
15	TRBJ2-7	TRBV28	CASTHAGQGSYEQYF
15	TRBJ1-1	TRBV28	CASLPGREIYTEAFF
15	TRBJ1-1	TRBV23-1	CASSQSGGRGGEAFF
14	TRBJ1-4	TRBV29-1	CSVGQIGTNEKLFF
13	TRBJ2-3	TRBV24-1	CATKDRSTDTQYF
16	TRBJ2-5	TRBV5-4	CASSLGGLADQETQYF
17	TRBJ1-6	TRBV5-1	CASSLGMGAHYNSPLHF
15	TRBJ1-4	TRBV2	CASSERPTNNEKLFF
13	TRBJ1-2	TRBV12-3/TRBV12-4	CASSLGPGYGYTF
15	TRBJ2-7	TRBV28	CASGPAGRRGSEQYF
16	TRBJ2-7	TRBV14	CASSRGEHYGSYEQYF
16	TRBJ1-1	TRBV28	CASSSRQGARGTEAFF
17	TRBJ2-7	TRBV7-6	CASSLEVEGLGGNEQYF
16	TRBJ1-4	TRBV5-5	CASSSGQTTTNEKLFF
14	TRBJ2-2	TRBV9	CASSPLSNTGELFF
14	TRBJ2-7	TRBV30	CACYSGRTSYEQYF
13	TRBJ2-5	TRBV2	CAPSSGPRGGQYF
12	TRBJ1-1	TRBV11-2	CASSFHNTEAFF
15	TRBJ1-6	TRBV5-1	CASSLSGEGNSPLHF
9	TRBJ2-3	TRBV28	CATDLGKYF
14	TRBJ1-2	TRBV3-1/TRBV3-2	CASSQDVAVYGYTF
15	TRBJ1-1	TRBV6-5	CASSRLTATNTEAFF
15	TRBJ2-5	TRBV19	CASSASGGAPETQYF
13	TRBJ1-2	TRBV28	CASSPPRSWGYTF
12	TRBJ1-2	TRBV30	CAWSSTGGGYTF
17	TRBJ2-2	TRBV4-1	CASSQVGLAGVHGELFF